These 22 T cell receptor beta chains originate from one sample sequenced in a study of blood T cell repertoires in COVID-19. Some clones are missing from TCRdb's copy, which holds only in-frame ones; the method was immunoSEQ multiplex PCR. The table has roughly 240,000 clones, over 75% seen once. The sample consisted of PBMCs or T cells enriched from blood (not recorded which). These receptors all come from a woman between 45 and 65 years old with acute COVID-19.

The rearrangement joins TRBV7-2 to TRBJ1-6; the D gene is possibly TRBD1 (6 bases). The CDR3 length is 15 residues. Germline V gene data show CDR1 as SGHTA and CDR2 as FQGNSA. V was cut by 3 bases and J by 7 bases, with 13 bases left in between. CDR3 amino acids: CASSFQGRLNSPLHF. CDR3 in DNA: TGTGCCAGCAGCTTTCAGGGGAGACTCAATTCACCCCTCCACTTT.

CDR3 in DNA: TGTGCCACCATGACAGGGGCCGGAAACACCATATATTTT. Translating gives CATMTGAGNTIYF. The chain has TRBV10-3 and TRBJ1-3, with 8 nucleotides matching TRBD1. The CDR3 has 13 residues. Germline lookup yields CDR1 ENHRY and CDR2 SYGVKD. The J segment lost 4 bases and the V segment lost 10 bases, leaving 6 bases of the junction unmatched.

In this sample, this clone turned up once. This chain links TRBV27 with TRBJ2-1; no clear D. CDR1 is MNHEY and CDR2 is SMNVEV in the germline V gene (reference sequence). This CDR3 contains 15 residues. Trimming removed 2 bases at V and 0 bases at J, with 8 bases between. As DNA, the CDR3 is TGTGCCAGCAGTTTAGGGCTACCCTCCTACAATGAGCAGTTCTTC. Translated: CASSLGLPSYNEQFF.

The rearrangement uses TRBV3-1 (or the pseudogene TRBV3-2) and TRBJ1-1; no firm D call. This CDR3 has 14 residues. Deletions cut 1 base from V and 0 bases from J, with 6 bases between. CDR1 is LGHDT and CDR2 is YNNKEL in the germline V gene (reference sequence). The CDR3 coding sequence is TGTGCCAGCAGCCAAGTCTCTGTGAACACTGAAGCTTTCTTT. Translating it yields CASSQVSVNTEAFF.

The chain joins TRBV4-3 to TRBJ2-1, with 8 bases aligning to TRBD1. Per the germline V gene, CDR1 is LGHNA and CDR2 is YSLEER. This CDR3 is built from 14 residues. The ends lost 0 bases at V and 13 bases at J; junction bases unmatched: 8. The CDR3 DNA reads TGCGCCAGCAGCCAAGAAGTACAGGACAGGGTACAGTTCTTC. Protein product: CASSQEVQDRVQFF.

The rearrangement joins TRBV27 to TRBJ1-4, with D tentatively TRBD1 (5 bases). Per germline, CDR1 MNHEY and CDR2 SMNVEV (reference sequence). Trimming stripped 0 bases from V and 4 bases from J, with 9 bases between. The CDR3 contains 15 residues. The CDR3 protein is CASSLSWQGNEKLFF. DNA of the CDR3: TGTGCCAGCAGTTTATCTTGGCAGGGTAATGAAAAACTGTTTTTT.

V is TRBV9 and J is TRBJ1-2, with a possible D match to TRBD1 (6 bases). The CDR3 sequence is 14 residues long. The ends were cut back, 0 bases at V and 4 bases at J, with 10 bases in the middle. The germline CDR1 and CDR2 sequences are SGDLS and YYNGEE. CDR3 coding DNA: TGTGCCAGCAGCGTAGCTCAGGGGTCCTATGGCTACACCTTC. This codes for CASSVAQGSYGYTF.

The chain employs TRBV27 and TRBJ1-2; D call uncertain. Per germline, CDR1 MNHEY and CDR2 SMNVEV (reference sequence). Trimming removed 5 bases at V and 4 bases at J, with 17 bases between. This CDR3 spans 15 amino acids. The chain's CDR3 is CASSPQAADFYGYTF. The DNA of the CDR3 is TGTGCCAGCAGTCCCCAAGCTGCGGACTTCTATGGCTACACCTTC.

The V and J genes are TRBV3-1 (or the pseudogene TRBV3-2) and TRBJ2-2; 8 nucleotides align to TRBD2. There are 18 residues in the CDR3. V was clipped by 0 bases and J by 2 bases; unmatched bases: 8. Germline V gene lookup returns CDR1 LGHDT and CDR2 YNNKEL (reference sequence). The CDR3 loop is CASSQEEGAGGNTGELFF. The CDR3 coding sequence is TGTGCCAGCAGCCAAGAGGAGGGCGCGGGGGGAAACACCGGGGAGCTGTTTTTT.

This clone was counted once. This chain uses TRBV2 with TRBJ1-2, with D possibly matching TRBD1 (5 bases). CDR1 and CDR2 from the germline V gene are SNHLY and FYNNEI. Deletions cut 6 bases from V and 4 bases from J, with 9 bases between. This CDR3 has 12 residues. CDR3 coding DNA: TGTGCCAGCAGGTCCGGGGGCTATGGCTACACCTTC. As protein: CASRSGGYGYTF.

The chain carries TRBV7-9 and TRBJ1-2; 7 nucleotides agree with TRBD1. Losses at the gene ends were 4 bases for V and 7 bases for J; bases not matched to a gene: 12. This CDR3 has 15 amino acids. The germline CDR1 and CDR2 sequences are SEHNR and FQNEAQ (reference sequence). The CDR3 sequence is CASSSSRQGSFGYTF. As DNA, the CDR3 is TGTGCCAGCAGCTCATCCCGACAGGGTAGCTTTGGCTACACCTTC.

The chain is built from TRBV7-3 and TRBJ1-2, with 9 positions matching TRBD1. The junction had 11 bases not matched to a gene; V was cut back by 4 bases and J by 8 bases. The germline V gene encodes CDR1 SGHTA and CDR2 FQGTGA. The CDR3 length is 15 residues. The CDR3 nucleotides are TGTGCCAGCAGCTCGGGGACAGGGCAGCGTCGCGGCTACACCTTC. Protein product: CASSSGTGQRRGYTF.

A few counts support this clone. This sequence joins TRBV5-4 and TRBJ1-1, with D perhaps matching TRBD1 (5 bases). Germline CDR1 is SGHNT and CDR2 is YYREEE (reference sequence). Trimming shortened V by 2 bases and J by 1 base, and 6 bases separated the two germline ends. The CDR3 sequence is 13 residues long. The CDR3, as DNA: TGTGCCAGCAGCTTCGGACAGAACACTGAAGCTTTCTTT. Translation gives CASSFGQNTEAFF.

The V gene is TRBV5-1, the J gene TRBJ1-1; no clear D gene. CDR1 is SGHRS, CDR2 YFSETQ, per germline. The CDR3 length is 14 residues. Deletions cut 2 bases from V and 0 bases from J, with 8 bases between. This CDR3 reads CASSFLPLNTEAFF. Here the CDR3 DNA reads TGCGCCAGCAGCTTTCTCCCCTTGAACACTGAAGCTTTCTTT. The full variable domain, in which reference TRBV5-1 and TRBJ1-1 provide the parts outside the CDR3, is KAGVTQTPRYLIKTRGQQVTLSCSPISGHRSVSWYQQTPGQGLQFLFEYFSETQRNKGNFPGRFSGRQFSNSRSEMNVSTLELGDSALYLCASSFLPLNTEAFFGQGTRLTVV.

The rearrangement joins TRBV25-1 to TRBJ2-3, with 7 bases matching TRBD2. V lost 8 bases, J lost 1 base, and 3 bases stayed unmatched. The CDR3 totals 13 residues. Germline CDR1 reads MGHDK; CDR2 reads SYGVNS. CDR3 region: CASARGGTDTQYF. DNA of the CDR3: TGTGCCAGCGCCCGGGGGGGCACAGATACGCAGTATTTT.

The V call is TRBV12-5, the J call TRBJ2-1, with TRBD2 identical over 14 bases. Losses at the gene ends were 5 bases for V and 1 base for J; bases not matched to a gene: 7. The CDR3 loop spans 18 amino acids. CDR1 and CDR2 (germline): LGHNT, FRNRAP. The CDR3 protein is CASGMQGTSGGSYNEQFF. CDR3 nucleotide sequence: TGTGCTAGTGGTATGCAGGGGACTAGCGGGGGATCCTACAATGAGCAGTTCTTC.

The chain is built from TRBV5-4 and TRBJ1-1; 7 positions agree with TRBD1. J was trimmed by 4 bases and V by 4 bases; bases with no gene match: 13. The CDR3 is 16 residues long. Germline lookup yields CDR1 SGHNT and CDR2 YYREEE (reference sequence). CDR3 coding DNA: TGTGCCAGCAGCCCTCGACAGGGTATGAGGTCCACTGAAGCTTTCTTT. It specifies CASSPRQGMRSTEAFF.

The V gene is TRBV4-3, the J gene TRBJ1-1; TRBD1 matches 8 bases. Germline V gene sequence: CDR1 LGHNA, CDR2 YSLEER. V was clipped by 5 bases and J by 7 bases; unmatched bases: 9. The CDR3 consists of 14 residues. The CDR3 DNA sequence: TGCGCCAGCAGCTCTAGGACAGGGAGCGGTGAAGCTTTCTTT. Residues: CASSSRTGSGEAFF.

The rearrangement uses TRBV4-2 and TRBJ2-3, with TRBD2 as a possible D gene (7 bases). The CDR3 extends over 16 amino acids. Germline lookup yields CDR1 LGHNA and CDR2 YNFKEQ. The germline V and J ends were trimmed by 4 bases and 5 bases, with 19 bases remaining between them. CDR3 sequence (DNA): TGTGCCAGCAGCCTAAGGGGAGGGGGGCAGGGAGATACGCAGTATTTT. Protein sequence: CASSLRGGGQGDTQYF.

The rearrangement joins TRBV19 to TRBJ1-5; 9 nucleotides match TRBD1. The CDR3 consists of 19 residues. Germline V CDR1 and CDR2: LNHDA, SQIVND (reference sequence). V dropped 5 bases and J dropped 1; count of bases not matched to a gene: 15. The CDR3 here is CASSLQGARGHASNQPQHF. The CDR3, as DNA: TGTGCCAGTAGTCTACAGGGGGCGCGAGGTCATGCCAGCAATCAGCCCCAGCATTTT.

The chain uses TRBV25-1 and TRBJ2-5; TRBD1 might be the D (7 bases). CDR1 is MGHDK and CDR2 is SYGVNS in the germline V gene. Trimming left V 4 bases short and J 4 bases short, with 16 bases between. This CDR3 is built from 15 residues. This CDR3 is CASSADRAEGETQYF. The CDR3 region has the DNA TGTGCCAGCAGTGCTGACAGGGCGGAGGGAGAGACCCAGTACTTC. Filled out from reference TRBV25-1 and TRBJ2-5, the complete variable domain reads EADIYQTPRYLVIGTGKKITLECSQTMGHDKMYWYQQDPGMELHLIHYSYGVNSTEKGDLSSESTVSRIRTEHFPLTLESARPSHTSQYLCASSADRAEGETQYFGPGTRLLVL.

The chain couples TRBV9 to TRBJ2-7, with unresolved D. There are 15 residues in the CDR3. Germline loops: CDR1 SGDLS, CDR2 YYNGEE. Trimming took 0 bases from V and 0 from J, leaving 10 bases between them. CDR3 protein: CASSVADHNSYEQYF. The DNA for the CDR3 is TGTGCCAGCAGCGTAGCAGATCACAACTCCTACGAGCAGTACTTC.